The 11 T cell receptor beta chains below were found in one sample sequenced in a study of cytomegalovirus exposure and HLA in healthy donors. The PCR contained 60 Vbeta and 13 Jbeta primers. The protocol was immunoSEQ multiplex PCR, while the TCRdb copy is restricted to in-frame clones and leaves out a portion. The sample carries around 140,000 clones, approximately 80% recorded once. Sequenced material: PBMCs. The receptors come from a male donor in good health and CMV-seropositive.

The chain combines TRBV5-4 with TRBJ1-2; possibly TRBD1 for D (6 bases). Trimming stripped 0 bases from V and 8 bases from J, with 14 bases between. The CDR3 has 14 residues. Germline CDR1 is SGHNT and CDR2 is YYREEE (reference sequence). The CDR3 region has the DNA TGTGCCAGCAGCTTGGACCCTCAGGGGAAGGGCTACACCTTC. Translated, it gives CASSLDPQGKGYTF.

This clone was recorded a few times. This chain joins TRBV5-1 and TRBJ1-1; 9 bases map to TRBD1. CDR3 length equals 13 residues. V lost 9 bases and J lost 1; bases outside the gene matches: 4. Germline values: CDR1 SGHRS, CDR2 YFSETQ. The CDR3 here is CATGTGSNTEAFF. In DNA form, the CDR3 reads TGCGCCACCGGGACAGGGTCGAACACTGAAGCTTTCTTT. The complete variable domain, with remaining parts taken from reference TRBV5-1 and TRBJ1-1, reads KAGVTQTPRYLIKTRGQQVTLSCSPISGHRSVSWYQQTPGQGLQFLFEYFSETQRNKGNFPGRFSGRQFSNSRSEMNVSTLELGDSALYLCATGTGSNTEAFFGQGTRLTVV.

The J gene is TRBJ1-1, the V gene TRBV15; D gene unclear. There are 13 residues in the CDR3. Trimming stripped 2 bases from V and 4 bases from J, with 8 bases between. Germline V gene sequence: CDR1 LNHNV, CDR2 YYDKDF (reference sequence). The CDR3 region has the DNA TGTGCCACCAGCAGAAAAGTGAGCACTGAAGCTTTCTTT. Protein: CATSRKVSTEAFF.

The genes are TRBV11-1 and TRBJ2-3, with 9 bases identical to TRBD2. The germline V gene has CDR1 SGHAT and CDR2 FQDESV (reference sequence). The CDR3 is made up of 15 amino acids. V shed 3 bases and J 1 base; nucleotides not matched to a gene: 2. CDR3 amino acids: CASSLRLAGTDTQYF. DNA for the CDR3: TGTGCCAGCAGCTTGCGACTAGCGGGCACAGATACGCAGTATTTT.

The chain recombines TRBV5-1 with TRBJ2-7, with D hard to call. This CDR3 contains 14 residues. Deletions cut 4 bases from V and 3 bases from J, with 14 bases between. Germline V lookup: CDR1 SGHRS, CDR2 YFSETQ. CDR3 bases: TGCGCCAGCAGCGCCTCTCGGGTGGACTACGAGCAGTACTTC. This codes for CASSASRVDYEQYF.

This chain links TRBV28 with TRBJ2-7; D possibly corresponds to TRBD1 (6 bases). The CDR3 runs to 13 residues. Per the germline V gene, CDR1 is MDHEN and CDR2 is SYDVKM. Trimming pared 5 bases from V and 4 bases from J, leaving 12 bases between. The CDR3 DNA reads TGTGCCAGCAGTCACCCGGACAGATACGAGCAGTACTTC. Residues: CASSHPDRYEQYF.

The chain uses TRBV5-1 and TRBJ2-2; the match to TRBD2 covers 7 bases. V dropped 2 bases and J dropped 4; count of bases not matched to a gene: 8. Germline V gene sequence: CDR1 SGHRS, CDR2 YFSETQ. The CDR3 contains 16 residues. The CDR3 loop is CASSFGLGGGTGELFF. CDR3 nucleotides: TGCGCCAGCAGCTTTGGGTTAGGCGGGGGCACCGGGGAGCTGTTTTTT.

The CDR3 DNA reads TGTGCCAGCAGTGACGGGCTAGCGGGATTCAATGAGCAGTTCTTC. Amino acids: CASSDGLAGFNEQFF. The chain carries TRBV6-4 and TRBJ2-1; 9 positions match TRBD2. Germline CDR1 and CDR2: MRHNA and SNTAGT. The CDR3 runs to 15 residues. Germline trimming cut 2 bases from V and 6 bases from J; bases unmatched to any gene: 5.

The chain couples TRBV6-1 to TRBJ2-7; 10 nucleotides line up with TRBD2. The V gene's germline CDR1 is MNHNS and CDR2 SASEGT. The V gene end was trimmed by 6 bases and the J gene end by 2 bases; junction bases not matched to a gene: 1. The CDR3 runs to 13 residues. The CDR3 DNA follows: TGTGCCAGCAGCCTAGCGGGGGCCTACGAGCAGTACTTC. Translation gives CASSLAGAYEQYF.

The chain uses TRBV6-1 and TRBJ2-7; maybe TRBD1 (6 bases). V lost 2 bases and J 5 bases, leaving 16 bases between the germline ends. The germline V gene encodes CDR1 MNHNS and CDR2 SASEGT. This CDR3 has 15 residues. CDR3 loop: CASSESGGSPDEQYF. The CDR3 bases are TGTGCCAGCAGTGAAAGTGGGGGCTCTCCGGACGAGCAGTACTTC.

The chain uses TRBV2 and TRBJ1-1; tentatively, D is TRBD1 (6 bases). CDR1 and CDR2 from the germline V gene are SNHLY and FYNNEI. CDR3 length: 14 amino acids. V lost 6 bases, J lost 2 bases, and 13 bases lay in between. In nucleotides, the CDR3 is TGTGCCAGCAGGGGGGACACCTCTAACACTGAAGCTTTCTTT. It yields the protein CASRGDTSNTEAFF.